A selection of T cell receptor beta chains follows, all from one sample in a study of blood T cell repertoires in COVID-19. Libraries were prepared by immunoSEQ multiplex PCR; TCRdb keeps only in-frame clonotypes and omits some of them. This table has 25,000 to 30,000 clones, 76% appearing once. Sequenced input: peripheral blood. These receptors all stem from an older man with acute or convalescent COVID-19. CDR3s include the opening cysteine and the closing phenylalanine or tryptophan. A D gene is named only where the DNA matches it firmly. Expanded clones are given a class, and other clones once, few, many or no size at all.

v_call	j_call	d_call	clone_size	cdr3_nt	cdr3_aa
TRBV6-5	TRBJ1-6	.	once	TGTGCCAGCAGATCCGATTCCCCTACTTCACCCCTCCACTTT	CASRSDSPTSPLHF
TRBV11-2	TRBJ2-5	.	.	TGTGCCAGCAGCTTAGGTCGGGTCAGCGAGACCCAGTACTTC	CASSLGRVSETQYF
TRBV5-5	TRBJ2-6	.	.	TGTGCCAGCAGCTTGGCCGTCGGTTCTGGGGCCAACGTCCTGACTTTC	CASSLAVGSGANVLTF
TRBV2	TRBJ1-3	.	few	TGTGCCAGCAAGTCACAGAGCTCTGGAAACACCATATATTTT	CASKSQSSGNTIYF
TRBV11-3	TRBJ2-3	.	.	TGTGCCAGCAGCCTTACAGGGAGAGATACGCAGTATTTT	CASSLTGRDTQYF
TRBV28	TRBJ2-1	TRBD2	.	TGTGCCAGCGCACCGGGACTAGCGGGAGCGTATGAGCAGTTCTTC	CASAPGLAGAYEQFF
TRBV11-3	TRBJ2-2	.	.	TGTGCCAGCAGCTTAGATAGCAGTACCCACACCGGGGAGCTGTTTTTT	CASSLDSSTHTGELFF
TRBV6-1	TRBJ2-5	TRBD2	medium-sized	TGTGCCAGCAGTGAATTAGCGGGAGGCGGGATGACGAGGGAGACCCAGTACTTC	CASSELAGGGMTRETQYF
TRBV9	TRBJ2-3	TRBD2	.	TGTGCCAGCAGCGTTATGCAGACTAGCGGGGGATCGGGGACGCAGTATTTT	CASSVMQTSGGSGTQYF
TRBV18	TRBJ1-3	.	.	TGTGCCAGCTCACCCGAAAAAGGGGTTTGGGGCTCTGGAAACACCATATATTTT	CASSPEKGVWGSGNTIYF
TRBV4-1	TRBJ2-3	TRBD2	.	TGCGCCAGCAGCCAAGATCGGAGCGGGAGTGATACGCAGTATTTT	CASSQDRSGSDTQYF
TRBV20-1	TRBJ2-5	.	.	TGCAGTGCTAGTACCACCCTGTCGGGGGACGGAGAGACCCAGTACTTC	CSASTTLSGDGETQYF
TRBV7-9	TRBJ2-3	.	.	TGTGCCAGCAGCTCGGCAGGGTCAGATACGCAGTATTTT	CASSSAGSDTQYF